This TCR beta chain was captured by sequencing in a study of T cell repertoires in cytomegalovirus infection. CDR3 length equals 12 residues. Trimming stripped 7 bases from V and 1 base from J, with 5 bases between. Germline V gene lookup returns CDR1 SNHLY and CDR2 FYNNEI. TCRdb passed the reads through MiXCR, listing each CDR3 protein once. The table lists more than 500,000 distinct CDR3 sequences, 15% to 20% of them singletons. This clonotype was seen more than once but under ten times. The gene calls are TRBV2 and TRBJ1-5, with D uncertain. This receptor was obtained from a human donor in good health (CMV status not recorded). Some clones in this sample may be carry-over from other donors' samples. The sequencing sample was made of CD8+ T cells from PBMCs. The CDR3 region is CASTSSNQPQHF. The CDR3 DNA sequence: TGTGCCAGCACGAGCAGCAATCAGCCCCAGCATTTT.